The rows below give T cell receptor beta chains drawn from one sample of a study of blood T cell repertoires in COVID-19. Data came from immunoSEQ multiplex PCR; TCRdb stores just in-frame clones and leaves some out. This sample yields approximately 150,000 clones, of which approximately 89% are seen a single time; around 1.6% belongs to the top ten. Sequencing was done on a sample of peripheral blood. Receptors originate from a human donor in a cohort sampled during active COVID-19. Each CDR3 is given with its conserved first and last residue. A D gene is named only where the DNA matches it firmly. Clone size, where shown, is once, few, many, or a class for clones that have expanded.

d_gene,v_gene,abundance,j_gene,CDR3nt,CDR3aa
-,TRBV5-1,-,TRBJ2-2,TGCGCCAGCAGCCGACAGGTTTCCGGGGAGCTGTTTTTT,CASSRQVSGELFF
-,TRBV15,-,TRBJ2-7,TGTGCCACCAGCAGAGATTACTACGAGCAGTACTTC,CATSRDYYEQYF
-,TRBV7-6,-,TRBJ1-5,TGTGCCAGCAGCCCGGGTTCTAGCAATCAGCCCCAGCATTTT,CASSPGSSNQPQHF
-,TRBV9,-,TRBJ1-2,TGTGCCAGCAGCGTAACCAGGGCTCCTGGGGGCTACACCTTC,CASSVTRAPGGYTF
-,TRBV2,-,TRBJ2-1,TGTGCCAGCAGTGAAGGGGCCGGGGTCCCCCCCAATGAGCAGTTCTTC,CASSEGAGVPPNEQFF
-,TRBV9,-,TRBJ1-2,TGTGCCAGCAGCGGTCGGAGTTCGAGCTATGGCTACACCTTC,CASSGRSSSYGYTF
-,TRBV19,few,TRBJ1-6,TGTGCCAGTCACAGCTCCTATAATTCACCCCTCCACTTT,CASHSSYNSPLHF
TRBD1,TRBV7-2,-,TRBJ1-2,TGTGCCAGCAGCCCCGGGACAGGGCCCTATGGCTACACCTTC,CASSPGTGPYGYTF
TRBD1,TRBV5-1,-,TRBJ2-2,TGCGCCAGCAGCGCCACAGGGGCCGGGGAGCTGTTTTTT,CASSATGAGELFF
TRBD2,TRBV25-1,-,TRBJ2-2,TGTGCCAGCAGCAAAGCGGGGGACGGGGAGCTGTTTTTT,CASSKAGDGELFF
-,TRBV24-1,-,TRBJ1-2,TGTGCCACCAGTGACTCCATTGACACCTCTGGCTACACCTTC,CATSDSIDTSGYTF
TRBD2,TRBV5-5,-,TRBJ2-5,TGTGCCAGCAGCTTGGCTAGCGGGGGGTACCAAGAGACCCAGTACTTC,CASSLASGGYQETQYF
-,TRBV7-9,-,TRBJ1-2,TGTGCCAGCAGCTCGACAGCCCGTGATGGAAGCTACACCTTC,CASSSTARDGSYTF
-,TRBV6-6,-,TRBJ1-4,TGTGCCAGCAGTTACTCGGGACACCCTAATGAAAAACTGTTTTTT,CASSYSGHPNEKLFF
TRBD2,TRBV19,-,TRBJ2-1,TGTGCCAGTAGACAGAAAGCGGGGGACGATTACAATGAGCAGTTCTTC,CASRQKAGDDYNEQFF
-,TRBV7-2,-,TRBJ1-2,TGTGCCAGCAGCTTGGGGCCAGGGAACTATGGCTACACCTTC,CASSLGPGNYGYTF
TRBD1,TRBV6-5,-,TRBJ2-7,TGTGCCAGCAGTTACTCGATCGGGACAGCCTCCTACGAGCAGTACTTC,CASSYSIGTASYEQYF
-,TRBV5-4,-,TRBJ2-1,TGTGCCAGCACCAAGGACATCACGGAGGGGCAGTTCTTC,CASTKDITEGQFF
-,TRBV4-3,-,TRBJ1-2,TGCGCCAGCAGCCAATTAGGAGACGGCGGTCCCAACTATGGCTACACCTTC,CASSQLGDGGPNYGYTF
-,TRBV2,many,TRBJ1-1,TGTGCCAGCAGCCGACAGGCGATGAACACTGAAGCTTTCTTT,CASSRQAMNTEAFF
-,TRBV4-1,-,TRBJ1-3,TGCGCCAGCAGCCAAGACAGAAATTCTGGAAACACCATATATTTT,CASSQDRNSGNTIYF
TRBD1,TRBV5-4,few,TRBJ2-3,TGTGCCAGCAGCTTCGACAGGGGTCGCACAGATACGCAGTATTTT,CASSFDRGRTDTQYF
TRBD1,TRBV3-1/TRBV3-2,-,TRBJ1-1,TGTGCCAGCAGCCCCCGGGACAGGAACACTGAAGCTTTCTTT,CASSPRDRNTEAFF
-,TRBV6-6,few,TRBJ1-5,TGTGCCAGCACCACAGGGATCAATCAGCCCCAGCATTTT,CASTTGINQPQHF
-,TRBV5-8,once,TRBJ1-2,TGTGCCAGCAGCTTGGACAGGGTGGACTATGGCTACACCTTC,CASSLDRVDYGYTF
TRBD1,TRBV6-1,-,TRBJ1-2,TGTGCCAGCAGTGACCCTAGGGGGCACACAGCTAACTATGGCTACACCTTC,CASSDPRGHTANYGYTF
-,TRBV20-1,-,TRBJ2-7,TGCAGTGCTAGCGGGGAAGGGGAGCAGTACTTC,CSASGEGEQYF
-,TRBV5-1,once,TRBJ1-1,TGCGCCAGCACAGGCCAATGGAACACTGAAGCTTTCTTT,CASTGQWNTEAFF
-,TRBV19,-,TRBJ2-3,TGTGCCAGTAGCCCGGGTCCAAGCACAGATACGCAGTATTTT,CASSPGPSTDTQYF
-,TRBV7-9,-,TRBJ1-2,TGTGCCAGCAGACAATCTACAGGGCTCGACGGCTACACCTTC,CASRQSTGLDGYTF
-,TRBV12-3/TRBV12-4,-,TRBJ1-3,TGTGCCAGCAGTATTCAGGTCGGAAACACCATATATTTT,CASSIQVGNTIYF
-,TRBV11-2,-,TRBJ1-2,TGTGCCAGCAGCCGAAAACGCGGGGTGTATGGCTACACCTTC,CASSRKRGVYGYTF
-,TRBV6-5,-,TRBJ1-5,TGTGCCAGCAGTTACTCGAATTCGGGGGGCTCTCAGCCCCAGCATTTT,CASSYSNSGGSQPQHF
TRBD1,TRBV9,-,TRBJ2-5,TGTGCCAGCAGCGTAGGGGTGCAGACAGGGCCCAAGGAGACCCAGTACTTC,CASSVGVQTGPKETQYF
TRBD2,TRBV9,-,TRBJ2-1,TGTGCCAGCAGCGCATCTGCTAGCGGGGGGTGGAATGAGCAGTTCTTC,CASSASASGGWNEQFF
TRBD1,TRBV7-9,-,TRBJ1-1,TGTGCCAGCAGCTGGCTACAGGGGGCCACTGAAGCTTTCTTT,CASSWLQGATEAFF
TRBD1,TRBV19,few,TRBJ1-5,TGTGCCAGTAGAAAACAGGGGAGGCTTAATCAGCCCCAGCATTTT,CASRKQGRLNQPQHF
-,TRBV3-1/TRBV3-2,-,TRBJ1-5,TGTGCCAGCAGCCAAGATGGCAAAACCAATCAGCCCCAGCATTTT,CASSQDGKTNQPQHF
-,TRBV9,-,TRBJ2-5,TGTGCCAGCAGCGTAGTGGCCAGGGGTGGGGAGACCCAGTACTTC,CASSVVARGGETQYF
TRBD1,TRBV7-8,-,TRBJ1-2,TGTGCCAGCAGCTCTTGGGACAGAAGCGGCTACACCTTC,CASSSWDRSGYTF